This TCR beta chain appears in the sequencing data of a study of human T cells and chemical hapten exposure. Within the library, unique molecular identifiers were attached to each individual cDNA molecule. TCRdb fed the reads into MiXCR, producing one record per CDR3 protein. The sample holds about 120,000 distinct CDR3 sequences, 8.5% seen once. The total RNA was obtained from whole blood that was not fractionated. The CDR3 length is 14 residues. The germline V gene has CDR1 KGHSH and CDR2 LQKENI. V shed 4 bases and J shed 7 bases, with 11 bases lying between them. This clonotype was seen a few times.

The sequence came from a human donor in good health. Some clones in this sample may be carry-over from other donors' samples. The sample comprised whole blood. The gene calls are TRBV18 and TRBJ1-6; a possible D gene is TRBD1 (5 bases). The CDR3 coding sequence is TGTGCCAGCTCACGGGACGGCGGGAATTCACCCCTCCACTTT. It encodes CASSRDGGNSPLHF.